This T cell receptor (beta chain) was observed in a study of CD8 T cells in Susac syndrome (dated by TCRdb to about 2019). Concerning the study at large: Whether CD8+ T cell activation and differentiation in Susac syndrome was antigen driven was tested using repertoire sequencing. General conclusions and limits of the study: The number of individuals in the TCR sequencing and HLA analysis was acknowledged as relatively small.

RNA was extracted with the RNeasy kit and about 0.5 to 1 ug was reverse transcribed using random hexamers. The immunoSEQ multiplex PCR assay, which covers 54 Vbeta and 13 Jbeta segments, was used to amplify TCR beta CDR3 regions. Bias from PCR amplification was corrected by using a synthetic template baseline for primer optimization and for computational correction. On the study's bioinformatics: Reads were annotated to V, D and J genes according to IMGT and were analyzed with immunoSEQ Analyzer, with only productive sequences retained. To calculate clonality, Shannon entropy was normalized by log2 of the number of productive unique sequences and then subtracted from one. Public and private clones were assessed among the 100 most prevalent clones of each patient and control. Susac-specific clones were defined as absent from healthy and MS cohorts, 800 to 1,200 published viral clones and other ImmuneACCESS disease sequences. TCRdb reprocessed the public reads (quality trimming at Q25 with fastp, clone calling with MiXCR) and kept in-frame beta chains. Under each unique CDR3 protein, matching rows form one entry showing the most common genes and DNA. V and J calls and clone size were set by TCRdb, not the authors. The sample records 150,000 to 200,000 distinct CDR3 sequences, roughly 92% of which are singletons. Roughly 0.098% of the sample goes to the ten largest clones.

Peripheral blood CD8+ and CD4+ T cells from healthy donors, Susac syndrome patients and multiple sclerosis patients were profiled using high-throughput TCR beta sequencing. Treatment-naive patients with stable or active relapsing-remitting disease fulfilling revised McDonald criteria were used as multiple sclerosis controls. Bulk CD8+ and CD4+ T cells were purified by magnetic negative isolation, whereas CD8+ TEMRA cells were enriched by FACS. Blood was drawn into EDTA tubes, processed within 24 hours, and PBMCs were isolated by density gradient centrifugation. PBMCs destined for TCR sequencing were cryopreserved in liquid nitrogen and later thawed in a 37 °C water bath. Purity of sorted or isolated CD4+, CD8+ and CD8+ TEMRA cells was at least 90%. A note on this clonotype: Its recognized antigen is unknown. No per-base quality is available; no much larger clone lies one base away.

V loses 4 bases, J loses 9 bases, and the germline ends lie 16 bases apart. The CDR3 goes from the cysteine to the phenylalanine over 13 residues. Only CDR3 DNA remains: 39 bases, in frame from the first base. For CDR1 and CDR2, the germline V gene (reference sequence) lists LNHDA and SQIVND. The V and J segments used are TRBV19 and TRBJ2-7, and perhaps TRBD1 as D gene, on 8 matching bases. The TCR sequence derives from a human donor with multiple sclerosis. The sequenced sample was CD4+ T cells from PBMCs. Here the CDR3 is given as CASSTRQGRVQYF. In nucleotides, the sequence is TGTGCCAGTAGTACACGACAGGGGAGGGTGCAGTACTTC.